This record concerns one T cell receptor beta chain sequence. With 5 bases clipped from V and 3 bases from J, the junction kept 6 bases outside the gene matches. CDR3 length: 14 residues. In germline, CDR1 is MNHNS, CDR2 SASEGT. MiXCR was run by TCRdb on the reads, yielding one entry per CDR3 protein. This sample has 290,000 or so distinct CDR3 sequences, with under 30% found just once. The data were obtained in a study of T cell repertoires in cytomegalovirus infection. Study-wide context: From public TCR beta signatures came an indication of both CMV infection and matching HLA type.

This sequence joins TRBV6-1 and TRBJ2-7; 8 bases map to TRBD1. This TCR was sampled from a human donor in good health (CMV status not recorded). Some clones in this sample may be carry-over from other donors' samples. Sequenced input: PBMCs. The CDR3 sequence: CASSYGQGGYEQYF. Written as DNA, the CDR3 is TGTGCCAGCAGTTATGGACAGGGAGGCTACGAGCAGTACTTC.